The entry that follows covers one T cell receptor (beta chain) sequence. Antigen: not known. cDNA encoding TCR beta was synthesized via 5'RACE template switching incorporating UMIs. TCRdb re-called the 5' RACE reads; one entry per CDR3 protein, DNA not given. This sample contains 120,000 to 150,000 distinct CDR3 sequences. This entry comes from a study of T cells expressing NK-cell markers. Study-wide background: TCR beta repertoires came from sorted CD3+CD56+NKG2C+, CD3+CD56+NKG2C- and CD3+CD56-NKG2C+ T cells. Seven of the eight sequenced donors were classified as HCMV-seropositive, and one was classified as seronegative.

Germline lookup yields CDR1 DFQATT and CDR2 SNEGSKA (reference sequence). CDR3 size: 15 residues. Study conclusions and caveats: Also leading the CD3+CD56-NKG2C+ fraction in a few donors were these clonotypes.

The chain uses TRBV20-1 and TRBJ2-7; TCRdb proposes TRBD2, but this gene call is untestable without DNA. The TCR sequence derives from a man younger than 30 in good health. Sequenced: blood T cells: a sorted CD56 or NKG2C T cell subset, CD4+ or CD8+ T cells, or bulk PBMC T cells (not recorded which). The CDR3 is CSARGGLAGSYEQYF.